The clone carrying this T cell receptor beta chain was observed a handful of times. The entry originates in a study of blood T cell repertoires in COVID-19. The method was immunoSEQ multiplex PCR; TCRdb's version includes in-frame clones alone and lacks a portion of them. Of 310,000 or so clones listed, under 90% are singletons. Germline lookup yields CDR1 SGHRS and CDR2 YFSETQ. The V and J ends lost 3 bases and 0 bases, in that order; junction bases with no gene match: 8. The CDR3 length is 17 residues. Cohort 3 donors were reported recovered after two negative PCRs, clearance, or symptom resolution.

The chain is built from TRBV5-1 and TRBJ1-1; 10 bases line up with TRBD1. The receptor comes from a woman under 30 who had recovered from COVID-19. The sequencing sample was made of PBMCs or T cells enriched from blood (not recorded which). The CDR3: CASSSGQGPHVNTEAFF. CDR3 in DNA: TGCGCCAGCAGCTCGGGACAGGGGCCCCACGTGAACACTGAAGCTTTCTTT.